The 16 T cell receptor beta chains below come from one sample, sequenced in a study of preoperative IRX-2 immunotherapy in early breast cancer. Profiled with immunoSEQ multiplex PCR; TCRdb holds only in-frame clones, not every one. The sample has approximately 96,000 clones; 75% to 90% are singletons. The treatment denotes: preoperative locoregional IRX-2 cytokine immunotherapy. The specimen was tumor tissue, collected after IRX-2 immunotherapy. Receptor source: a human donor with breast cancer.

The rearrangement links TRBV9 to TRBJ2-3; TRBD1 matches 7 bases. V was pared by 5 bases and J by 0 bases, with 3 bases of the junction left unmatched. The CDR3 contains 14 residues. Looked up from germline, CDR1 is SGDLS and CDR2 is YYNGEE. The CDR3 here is CASRDRTSTDTQYF. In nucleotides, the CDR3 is TGTGCCAGCAGGGACAGGACCAGCACAGATACGCAGTATTTT.

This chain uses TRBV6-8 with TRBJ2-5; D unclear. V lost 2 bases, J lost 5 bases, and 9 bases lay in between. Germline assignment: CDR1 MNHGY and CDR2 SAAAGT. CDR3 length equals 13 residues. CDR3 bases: TGTGCCAGCAGTTACGCAGTGTGGGAGACCCAGTACTTC. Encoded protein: CASSYAVWETQYF.

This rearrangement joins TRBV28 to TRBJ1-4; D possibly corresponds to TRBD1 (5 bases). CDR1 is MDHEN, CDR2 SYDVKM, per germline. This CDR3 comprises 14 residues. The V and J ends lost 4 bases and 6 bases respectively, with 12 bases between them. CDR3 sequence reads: CASSSLDTHEKLFF. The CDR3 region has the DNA TGTGCCAGCAGTTCCCTGGACACCCATGAAAAACTGTTTTTT.

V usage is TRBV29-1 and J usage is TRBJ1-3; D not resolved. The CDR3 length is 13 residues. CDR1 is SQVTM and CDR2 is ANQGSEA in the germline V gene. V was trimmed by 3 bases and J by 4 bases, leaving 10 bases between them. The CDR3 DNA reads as TGCAGCGTTGACCTGGAAGGGGGAAACACCATATATTTT. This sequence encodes CSVDLEGGNTIYF.

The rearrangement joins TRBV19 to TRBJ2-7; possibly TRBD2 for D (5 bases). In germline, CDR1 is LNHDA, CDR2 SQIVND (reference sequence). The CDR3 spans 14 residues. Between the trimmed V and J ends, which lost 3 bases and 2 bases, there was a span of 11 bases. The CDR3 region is CASSMSGVAYEQYF. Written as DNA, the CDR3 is TGTGCCAGTAGTATGTCCGGGGTTGCCTACGAGCAGTACTTC.

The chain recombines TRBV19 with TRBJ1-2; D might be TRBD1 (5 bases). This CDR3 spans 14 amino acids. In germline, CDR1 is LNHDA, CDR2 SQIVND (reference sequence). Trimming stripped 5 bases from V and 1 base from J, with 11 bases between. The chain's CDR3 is CASSRQGINYGYTF. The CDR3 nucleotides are TGTGCCAGTAGTCGGCAGGGCATTAACTATGGCTACACCTTC.

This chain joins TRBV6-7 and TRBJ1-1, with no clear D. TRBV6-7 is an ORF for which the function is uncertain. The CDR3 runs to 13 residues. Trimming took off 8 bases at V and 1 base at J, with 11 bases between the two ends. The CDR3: CASLRGQNTEAFF. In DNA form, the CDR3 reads TGTGCCAGCCTCCGCGGCCAGAACACTGAAGCTTTCTTT.

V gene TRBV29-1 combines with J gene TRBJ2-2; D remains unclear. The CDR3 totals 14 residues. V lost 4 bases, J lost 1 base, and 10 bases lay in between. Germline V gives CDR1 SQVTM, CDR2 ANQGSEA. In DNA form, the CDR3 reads TGCAGCGTTGTAAACAGCAAGAACACCGGGGAGCTGTTTTTT. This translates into CSVVNSKNTGELFF.

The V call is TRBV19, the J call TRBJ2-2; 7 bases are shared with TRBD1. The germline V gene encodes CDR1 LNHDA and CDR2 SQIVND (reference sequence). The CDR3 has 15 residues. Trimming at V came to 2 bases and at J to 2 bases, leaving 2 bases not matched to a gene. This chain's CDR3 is CASSITGDNTGELFF. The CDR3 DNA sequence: TGTGCCAGTAGTATAACAGGGGATAACACCGGGGAGCTGTTTTTT.

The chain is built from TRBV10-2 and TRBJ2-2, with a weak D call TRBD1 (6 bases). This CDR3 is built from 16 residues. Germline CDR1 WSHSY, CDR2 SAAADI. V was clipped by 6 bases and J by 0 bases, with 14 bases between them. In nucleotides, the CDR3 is TGCGCCAGCAGGCCGTCAGGGGCTGCGAACACCGGGGAGCTGTTTTTT. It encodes CASRPSGAANTGELFF.

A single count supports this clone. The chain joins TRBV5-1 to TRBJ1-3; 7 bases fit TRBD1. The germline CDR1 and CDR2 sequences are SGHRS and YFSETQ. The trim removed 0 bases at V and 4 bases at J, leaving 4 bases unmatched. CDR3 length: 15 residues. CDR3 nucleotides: TGCGCCAGCAGCTTGGCCACGGGACAGGGAAACACCATATATTTT. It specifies CASSLATGQGNTIYF.

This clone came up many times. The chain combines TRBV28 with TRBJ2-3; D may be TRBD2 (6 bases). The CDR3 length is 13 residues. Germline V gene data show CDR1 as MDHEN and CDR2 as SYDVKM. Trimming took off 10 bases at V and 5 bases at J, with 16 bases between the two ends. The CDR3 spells CATRLLGGDTQYF. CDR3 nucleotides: TGTGCCACCCGGTTACTGGGAGGAGATACGCAGTATTTT.

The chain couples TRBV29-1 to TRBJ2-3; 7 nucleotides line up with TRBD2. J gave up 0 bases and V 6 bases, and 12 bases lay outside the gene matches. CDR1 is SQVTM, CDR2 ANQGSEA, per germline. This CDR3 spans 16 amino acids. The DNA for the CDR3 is TGCAGCGTCTCGAGCATCCTAGCGGCGAGCACAGATACGCAGTATTTT. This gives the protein CSVSSILAASTDTQYF.

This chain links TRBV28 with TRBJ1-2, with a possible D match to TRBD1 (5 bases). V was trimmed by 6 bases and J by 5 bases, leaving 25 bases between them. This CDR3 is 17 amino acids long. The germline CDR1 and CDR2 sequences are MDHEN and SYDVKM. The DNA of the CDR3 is TGTGCCAGCAGGTCCCCCGGGGCTGTTCCCAGCCCGTATGGCTACACCTTC. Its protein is CASRSPGAVPSPYGYTF.

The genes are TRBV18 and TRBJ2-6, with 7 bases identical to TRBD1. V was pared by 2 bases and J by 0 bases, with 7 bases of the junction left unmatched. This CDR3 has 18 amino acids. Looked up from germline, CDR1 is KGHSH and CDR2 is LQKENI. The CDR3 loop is CASSPVSGQSSGANVLTF. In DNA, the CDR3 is TGTGCCAGCTCACCAGTCTCGGGACAGAGCTCTGGGGCCAACGTCCTGACTTTC.

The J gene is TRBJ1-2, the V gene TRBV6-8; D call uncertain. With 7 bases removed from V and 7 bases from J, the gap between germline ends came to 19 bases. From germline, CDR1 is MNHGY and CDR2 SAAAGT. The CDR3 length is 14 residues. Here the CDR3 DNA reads TGTGCCAGCATCGGGATCGGCAGCCAAGGTGGCTACACCTTC. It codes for CASIGIGSQGGYTF.